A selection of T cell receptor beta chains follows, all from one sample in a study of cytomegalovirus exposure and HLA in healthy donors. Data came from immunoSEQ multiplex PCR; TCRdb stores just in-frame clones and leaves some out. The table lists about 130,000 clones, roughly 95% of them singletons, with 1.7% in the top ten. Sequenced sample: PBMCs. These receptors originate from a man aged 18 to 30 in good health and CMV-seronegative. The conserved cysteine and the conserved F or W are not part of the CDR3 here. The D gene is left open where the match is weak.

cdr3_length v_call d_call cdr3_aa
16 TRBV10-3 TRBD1 AISERVPGQGRNTEAF
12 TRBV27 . ASSFRGTSYEQY
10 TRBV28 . ASSGLIYEQY
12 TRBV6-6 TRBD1 ASSQTGNREKLF
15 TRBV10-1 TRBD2 ASSNRASGSGYNEQF
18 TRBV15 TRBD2 ATSRDINSRLAGGYNEQF
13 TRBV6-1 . ASGKTGLSSYEQY
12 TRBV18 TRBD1 ASSTQGVPYEQY
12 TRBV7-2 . ASSLVTGQETQY
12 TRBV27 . ASSLFRATDTQY
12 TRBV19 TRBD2 ASPAASGSKEQY
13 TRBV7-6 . ASSFGHRFQETQY
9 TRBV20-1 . SASGRTEAF
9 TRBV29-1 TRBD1 SYSQGAPKY
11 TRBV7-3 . ASSLSFTDTQY
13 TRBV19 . ASSRQEGVLYEQY
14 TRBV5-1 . ASSLAASGVYNEQF
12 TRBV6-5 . ASSYGGGLGGYT
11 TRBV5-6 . ASSLGGIYEQY
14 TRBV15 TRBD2 ATSRSVPSGSETQY
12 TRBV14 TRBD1 ASSQDRSTGELF
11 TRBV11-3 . ASSPMSYNEQF
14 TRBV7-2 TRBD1 ASSLEGAVHTDTQY
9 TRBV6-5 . AAGGTGELF
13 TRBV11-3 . ASSLGRARDNEQF
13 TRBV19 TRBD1 ASSTRRQGADTQY
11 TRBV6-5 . ASTTGGRETQY
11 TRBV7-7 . ASSVRPSDTQY
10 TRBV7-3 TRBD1 ATLGQTGELF
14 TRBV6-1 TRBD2 ASSDIGLAGNNEQF
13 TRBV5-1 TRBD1 ASSPGTGVTGELF
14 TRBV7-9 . ASSPSRASSSYEQY
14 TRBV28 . ASSLWGRLNTGELF
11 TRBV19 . ASSGRGGTEAF
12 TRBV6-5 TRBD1 ASRLRRDRGEQY
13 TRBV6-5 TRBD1 ASSHPGQAGETQY
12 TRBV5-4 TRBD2 ASSLGREGYEQF
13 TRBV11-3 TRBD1 ASSLKGQVVDTQY
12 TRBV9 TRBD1 ASSVARTGAEAF
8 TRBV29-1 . SVATHEQY
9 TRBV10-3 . AIRDSTEAF
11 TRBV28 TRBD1 ATTGQGAEEQY
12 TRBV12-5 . ASGLKQDSYEQY
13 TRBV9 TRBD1 ASSVEGQGATEAF
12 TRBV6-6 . ASTAAGGNTEAF
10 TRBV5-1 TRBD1 ASSTQGNEQF
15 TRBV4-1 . ASSQDVRVRNTGELF
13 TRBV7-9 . ASSLVHLAGNTIY
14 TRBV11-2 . ASSQISGARTDTQY
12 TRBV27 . ASRLLDTATEAF
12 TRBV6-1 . ASSEYTGTGELF
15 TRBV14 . ASSLGPRRSGANVLT
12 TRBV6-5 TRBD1 ASSRQGLGQPQH